These 16 T cell receptor beta chains originate from one sample sequenced in a study of cytomegalovirus exposure and HLA in healthy donors. Both 60 Vbeta primers and 13 Jbeta primers went into the PCR. This table comes from immunoSEQ multiplex PCR, and its TCRdb copy is limited to in-frame clones, with some not included. The sample consists of over 150,000 clones, 70% to 80% of them appearing once. The material sequenced was PBMCs. These receptors came from a young man in good health and CMV-seropositive.

This chain connects TRBV25-1 to TRBJ2-5; 7 nucleotides match TRBD2. V gave up 5 bases and J gave up 1 base; unmatched junction bases: 4. CDR3 length: 14 amino acids. From germline, CDR1 is MGHDK and CDR2 SYGVNS. CDR3 bases: TGTGCCAGCAGTTTCAGGACTAGCCAAGAGACCCAGTACTTC. Amino acid sequence: CASSFRTSQETQYF.

The V and J genes are TRBV28 and TRBJ2-7; TRBD1 is a possible D gene (6 bases). Germline V gives CDR1 MDHEN, CDR2 SYDVKM. Deletions cut 6 bases from V and 1 base from J, with 16 bases between. The CDR3 totals 15 residues. The CDR3 region has the DNA TGTGCCAGCAGAACGGACAGAAGTTTATCCTACGAGCAGTACTTC. This sequence encodes CASRTDRSLSYEQYF.

The chain joins TRBV30 to TRBJ2-7; TRBD1 is a possible D gene (5 bases). V lost 3 bases and J 4 bases, leaving 13 bases between the germline ends. Germline V CDR1 and CDR2: GTSNPN, SVGIG (reference sequence). CDR3 size: 13 residues. The CDR3 spells CAWSVDSLYEQYF. The DNA of the CDR3 is TGTGCCTGGAGCGTCGACAGCCTATACGAGCAGTACTTC.

V usage is TRBV4-1 and J usage is TRBJ1-5; the D gene is possibly TRBD1 (5 bases). Germline CDR1 and CDR2: MGHRA and YSYEKL. This CDR3 contains 16 residues. The germline V and J ends were trimmed by 4 bases and 4 bases, with 17 bases remaining between them. The CDR3 DNA follows: TGCGCCAGCAGCCCCACCAGGGCAGAAAAGAATCAGCCCCAGCATTTT. Its translation: CASSPTRAEKNQPQHF.

This clone has just one count. The V gene is TRBV6-5, the J gene TRBJ2-7; D is possibly TRBD2 (7 bases). The germline V gene encodes CDR1 MNHEY and CDR2 SVGAGI. V lost 5 bases and J 4 bases, leaving 15 bases between the germline ends. The CDR3 consists of 14 residues. CDR3 loop: CASSNLGGGYEQYF. CDR3 nucleotides: TGTGCCAGCAGTAACCTAGGGGGGGGGTACGAGCAGTACTTC.

V gene TRBV5-1 combines with J gene TRBJ2-1; unclear D gene. The CDR3 loop spans 15 amino acids. In germline, CDR1 is SGHRS, CDR2 YFSETQ. The V end was cut by 0 bases, the J end by 0 bases, with 7 bases between. The CDR3 nucleotides read TGCGCCAGCAGCTTGGGGGCCGACTCCTACAATGAGCAGTTCTTC. This sequence encodes CASSLGADSYNEQFF.

The V call is TRBV27, the J call TRBJ2-1, with D possibly TRBD2 on 7 matching bases. In germline, CDR1 is MNHEY, CDR2 SMNVEV (reference sequence). Trimming shortened V by 7 bases and J by 7 bases, and 20 bases separated the two germline ends. This CDR3 is built from 15 residues. The CDR3 DNA sequence: TGTGCCAGCACTTTCCTGGGGGGGGCCGAGAATGAGCAGTTCTTC. Translating it yields CASTFLGGAENEQFF.

V usage is TRBV7-2 and J usage is TRBJ1-5, with 7 nucleotides matching TRBD1. V shed 5 bases and J 0 bases; nucleotides not matched to a gene: 10. The CDR3 runs 17 residues. CDR1 is SGHTA and CDR2 is FQGNSA in the germline V gene. The CDR3 region has the DNA TGTGCCAGCAGCGACGGACAGGACCCCTATAGCAATCAGCCCCAGCATTTT. This encodes CASSDGQDPYSNQPQHF.

J is TRBJ1-1 and V is TRBV6-5; possible D gene TRBD1, 5 bases. In germline, CDR1 is MNHEY, CDR2 SVGAGI. Deletions cut 0 bases from V and 3 bases from J, with 11 bases between. The CDR3 has 15 amino acids. The CDR3: CASSYSISGDTEAFF. The CDR3, as DNA: TGTGCCAGCAGTTACTCGATCTCGGGGGACACTGAAGCTTTCTTT.

This clone was detected once. This chain uses TRBV19 with TRBJ2-7; 9 positions agree with TRBD1. Germline assignment: CDR1 LNHDA and CDR2 SQIVND (reference sequence). Trimming took 5 bases from V and 4 from J; bases not matched to a gene: 6. The CDR3 length is 14 residues. The CDR3 DNA is TGTGCCAGTAGTGCCGGGACAGGGTGGTACGAGCAGTACTTC. Protein product: CASSAGTGWYEQYF.

V usage is TRBV11-2 and J usage is TRBJ1-2; tentatively, D is TRBD1 (5 bases). Per the germline V gene, CDR1 is SGHAT and CDR2 is FQNNGV. This CDR3 is 13 amino acids long. Trimming left V 3 bases short and J 4 bases short, with 9 bases between. As DNA, the CDR3 is TGTGCCAGCAGCTTTTCGGGGGGCTATGGCTACACCTTC. Its protein is CASSFSGGYGYTF.

The chain carries TRBV5-4 and TRBJ2-7, with 10 bases aligning to TRBD2. Germline V gives CDR1 SGHNT, CDR2 YYREEE (reference sequence). Trimming took 3 bases from V and 1 from J; bases not matched to a gene: 4. The CDR3 spans 15 residues. In DNA form, the CDR3 reads TGTGCCAGCAGCTCCAGCGGGGGGGCTTCCTACGAGCAGTACTTC. It encodes CASSSSGGASYEQYF.

V and J are TRBV27 and TRBJ2-7, with 9 bases identical to TRBD1. The CDR3 consists of 16 residues. V lost 6 bases and J lost 1; bases outside the gene matches: 10. CDR1 and CDR2 (germline): MNHEY, SMNVEV (reference sequence). Written as DNA, the CDR3 is TGTGCCAGCAGAAGTACCCCCGGACAGGGGTCCTACGAGCAGTACTTC. Protein: CASRSTPGQGSYEQYF.

This chain links TRBV19 with TRBJ1-6, with TRBD1 matching 8 bases. The V and J ends lost 10 bases and 8 bases, in that order; junction bases with no gene match: 7. This CDR3 contains 13 residues. Germline CDR1 is LNHDA and CDR2 is SQIVND (reference sequence). This chain's CDR3 is CATRDRWDSPLHF. CDR3 coding DNA: TGTGCCACGAGGGACAGGTGGGATTCACCCCTCCACTTT.

The V gene is TRBV6-5, the J gene TRBJ1-5; possible D gene TRBD1, 5 bases. V lost 4 bases, J lost 5 bases, and 18 bases lay in between. Germline lookup yields CDR1 MNHEY and CDR2 SVGAGI. There are 16 residues in the CDR3. As DNA, the CDR3 is TGTGCCAGCAGTTCCAACCATGTGGGGCGGTATCAGCCCCAGCATTTT. Its translation is CASSSNHVGRYQPQHF.

This chain uses TRBV5-6 with TRBJ2-7; maybe TRBD1 (6 bases). Trimming shortened V by 0 bases and J by 0 bases, and 10 bases separated the two germline ends. The germline V gene has CDR1 SGHDT and CDR2 YYEEEE. CDR3 length equals 15 residues. The CDR3 protein is CASSLGTVSSYEQYF. The CDR3 DNA follows: TGTGCCAGCAGCTTGGGGACAGTAAGCTCCTACGAGCAGTACTTC.